This TCR beta chain was found in a study of T cells in tuberculosis. The CDR3 covers 17 residues. Chain pairing is unknown; alpha and beta were sequenced separately. The repertoire was sequenced with immunoSEQ multiplex PCR; TCRdb's copy has only in-frame clones and lacks some. The data hold 50,000 to 65,000 clones, with roughly 87% observed a single time. Study-level results: Low-affinity CD1B-GMM tetramer-binding T cells may have been missed.

Thawed, overnight-rested PBMC were stained with GMM-loaded CD1B tetramer, viability dye and anti-CD3, then sorted. C32 glucose monomycolate from Rhodococcus equi was loaded onto the CD1B tetramers. Before cryopreservation, the sorted PBMC lost their CD14-expressing monocytes. Roughly 92,000 tetramer-negative cells were sorted from each donor. The specimen was CD1b-GMM tetramer-negative cells sorted from PBMCs. The receptor comes from an adult woman with latent tuberculosis. The chain is built from TRBV21-1 and TRBJ2-3; the table's D gene call, TRBD2, was not cross checked with the DNA. TRBV21-1 is reported as a pseudogene. CDR3 region: CASSKSAGGPVRDTQYF. The CDR3 DNA follows: TGTGCCAGCAGCAAGTCGGCGGGAGGGCCGGTCAGAGATACGCAGTATTTT.